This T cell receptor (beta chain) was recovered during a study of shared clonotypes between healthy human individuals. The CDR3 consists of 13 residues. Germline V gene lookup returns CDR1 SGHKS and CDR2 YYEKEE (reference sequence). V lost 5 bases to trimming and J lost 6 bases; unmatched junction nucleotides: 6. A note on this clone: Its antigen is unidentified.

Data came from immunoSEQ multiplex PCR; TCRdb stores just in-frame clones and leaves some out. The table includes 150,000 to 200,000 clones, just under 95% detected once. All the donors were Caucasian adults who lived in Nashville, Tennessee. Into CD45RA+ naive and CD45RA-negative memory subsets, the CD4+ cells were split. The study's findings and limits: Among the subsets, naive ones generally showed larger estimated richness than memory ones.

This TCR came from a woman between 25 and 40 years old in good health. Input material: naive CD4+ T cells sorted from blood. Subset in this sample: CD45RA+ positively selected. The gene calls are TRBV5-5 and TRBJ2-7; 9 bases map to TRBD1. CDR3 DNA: TGTGCCAGCAGGCCGACAGGGGGTCCCGAGCAGTACTTC. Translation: CASRPTGGPEQYF.